One and the same sample provided the 28 T cell receptor beta chains below, sequenced in a study of shared clonotypes between healthy human individuals. Using immunoSEQ multiplex PCR, the repertoire was profiled, and TCRdb retains in-frame clones only, with some absent. The sample has a few million clones, about 93% seen once; the top ten hold around 1.7%. Terminally differentiated effector memory CD45RA+ cells were excluded by CCR7 positive selection of CD45RO-negative cells. Sequencing used naive CD8+ T cells from PBMCs. The receptors were sampled from a man between 18 and 29 years old in good health. Some clones in this sample may be carry-over from other donors' samples.

The chain is built from TRBV10-3 and TRBJ2-7; 7 bases match TRBD1. The V gene end was trimmed by 3 bases and the J gene end by 5 bases; junction bases not matched to a gene: 7. The germline CDR1 and CDR2 sequences are ENHRY and SYGVKD. The CDR3 contains 14 residues. The CDR3 loop is CAISEVGTANEQYF. CDR3 nucleotide sequence: TGTGCCATCAGTGAAGTCGGGACAGCCAACGAGCAGTACTTC.

The V gene is TRBV6-1, the J gene TRBJ2-7; D is undetermined. Trimming pared 2 bases from V and 2 bases from J, leaving 19 bases between. The CDR3 covers 17 residues. Germline loops: CDR1 MNHNS, CDR2 SASEGT. The chain's CDR3 is CASSELIFGRAAYEQYF. CDR3 DNA: TGTGCCAGCAGTGAATTAATATTCGGACGGGCGGCCTACGAGCAGTACTTC.

The chain uses TRBV7-9 and TRBJ2-5, with D perhaps TRBD1 (5 bases). Germline V gene data show CDR1 as SEHNR and CDR2 as FQNEAQ (reference sequence). The CDR3 extends over 16 amino acids. Trimming took 4 bases from V and 4 from J, leaving 19 bases between them. The CDR3 region has the DNA TGTGCCAGCAGCTCGGCGACAGATCCGACGCCAGAGACCCAGTACTTC. This sequence encodes CASSSATDPTPETQYF.

Details on this clone: The same CDR3 is also encoded by other DNA sequences in this sample. The chain carries TRBV6-1 and TRBJ2-7; the D gene is possibly TRBD1 (5 bases). The CDR3 length is 14 residues. Germline-derived CDR1 and CDR2 are MNHNS and SASEGT. Deletions cut 1 base from V and 1 base from J, with 8 bases between. The CDR3 region has the DNA TGTGCCAGCAGTGAAGTAAGGGGATCCTACGAGCAGTACTTC. Protein product: CASSEVRGSYEQYF.

This chain's CDR3 is CASSLYTGTPEKLFF. Here the CDR3 DNA reads TGTGCCAGCAGTTTGTATACAGGGACTCCTGAAAAACTGTTTTTT. This chain connects TRBV28 to TRBJ1-4; TRBD1 is a possible D gene (6 bases). V lost 3 bases to trimming and J lost 7 bases, with 15 bases between them. The CDR3 has 15 residues. Germline assignment: CDR1 MDHEN and CDR2 SYDVKM.

This chain uses TRBV4-1 with TRBJ2-7; D not resolved. The CDR3 has 14 amino acids. Trimming pared 1 base from V and 3 bases from J, leaving 10 bases between. Germline V gene data show CDR1 as MGHRA and CDR2 as YSYEKL. The CDR3 here is CASSQVDTIYEQYF. DNA for the CDR3: TGCGCCAGCAGCCAAGTCGACACCATCTACGAGCAGTACTTC.

In its sample, this clone was seen once. V usage is TRBV10-3 and J usage is TRBJ1-1, with D unclear. The V gene's germline CDR1 is ENHRY and CDR2 SYGVKD. Trimming left V 6 bases short and J 8 bases short, with 13 bases between. The CDR3 sequence is 12 residues long. CDR3 nucleotides: TGTGCCATCAGGGGCCCCGGACCCGAAGCTTTCTTT. Encoded protein: CAIRGPGPEAFF.

The rearrangement uses TRBV4-3 and TRBJ1-2; D ambiguous. V was cut by 0 bases and J by 3 bases, with 11 bases left in between. The CDR3 spans 15 residues. Germline CDR1 reads LGHNA; CDR2 reads YSLEER. DNA of the CDR3: TGCGCCAGCAGCCAAGATAGGTGGGCCCACTATGGCTACACCTTC. This sequence encodes CASSQDRWAHYGYTF.

V and J are TRBV28 and TRBJ1-5, with TRBD1 matching over 7 bases. Germline V gene data show CDR1 as MDHEN and CDR2 as SYDVKM. The CDR3 extends over 15 amino acids. V dropped 2 bases and J dropped 9; count of bases not matched to a gene: 10. CDR3 amino acids: CASSLVSDRVAPQHF. The CDR3 coding sequence is TGTGCCAGCAGTTTAGTGTCTGACAGGGTGGCGCCCCAGCATTTT.

The chain employs TRBV15 and TRBJ2-1; TRBD2 aligns across 10 bases. The V and J ends lost 1 base and 10 bases, in that order; junction bases with no gene match: 10. This CDR3 is 16 amino acids long. Germline V gives CDR1 LNHNV, CDR2 YYDKDF (reference sequence). This CDR3 is CATSRGSGRTQGEQFF. CDR3 coding DNA: TGTGCCACCAGCAGAGGTAGCGGGAGGACCCAGGGAGAGCAGTTCTTC.

V and J are TRBV7-9 and TRBJ1-2, with a tentative D call TRBD1 (6 bases). The CDR3 spans 12 residues. The germline V gene encodes CDR1 SEHNR and CDR2 FQNEAQ (reference sequence). Trimming left V 5 bases short and J 12 bases short, with 16 bases between. The CDR3 nucleotides read TGTGCCAGCAGCCTATACCGGGGGGGCGACACCTTC. It yields the protein CASSLYRGGDTF.

This chain connects TRBV4-3 to TRBJ2-7; 9 bases align to TRBD1. V lost 0 bases, J lost 1 base, and 7 bases stayed unmatched. Looked up from germline, CDR1 is LGHNA and CDR2 is YSLEER. The CDR3 is made up of 17 amino acids. CDR3 in amino acids: CASSQEYRGRGSYEQYF. In DNA form, the CDR3 reads TGCGCCAGCAGCCAAGAGTACAGGGGGCGAGGATCCTACGAGCAGTACTTC.

The chain is built from TRBV9 and TRBJ2-2; TRBD1 might be the D (6 bases). CDR1 is SGDLS, CDR2 YYNGEE, per germline. Deletions cut 0 bases from V and 4 bases from J, with 16 bases between. This CDR3 is built from 17 residues. Here the CDR3 DNA reads TGTGCCAGCAGCGTAGGGCTGGGGGCAGGCCCCACCGGGGAGCTGTTTTTT. This gives the protein CASSVGLGAGPTGELFF.

This clone was seen only once. The J gene is TRBJ2-5, the V gene TRBV11-2; TRBD2 matches at 9 bases. V gave up 8 bases and J gave up 2 bases; unmatched junction bases: 12. The CDR3 runs 16 residues. Germline V CDR1 and CDR2: SGHAT, FQNNGV. The CDR3 region is CASQMGLAGSQETQYF. For the CDR3, the DNA is TGTGCCAGCCAAATGGGTCTAGCGGGATCTCAAGAGACCCAGTACTTC.

This clone was detected once. This chain joins TRBV7-9 and TRBJ2-5; 8 positions agree with TRBD2. V gave up 8 bases and J gave up 2 bases; unmatched junction bases: 10. Germline loops: CDR1 SEHNR, CDR2 FQNEAQ (reference sequence). This CDR3 has 15 residues. The CDR3 protein is CASRTGLAPQETQYF. The CDR3 DNA reads as TGTGCCAGCCGAACTGGACTAGCCCCACAAGAGACCCAGTACTTC.

The chain recombines TRBV29-1 with TRBJ2-7; tentative D call: TRBD1 (6 bases). The CDR3 has 13 residues. Trimming left V 0 bases short and J 5 bases short, with 11 bases between. Germline V gene sequence: CDR1 SQVTM, CDR2 ANQGSEA. This CDR3 reads CSVEDSRGHEQYF. The CDR3 DNA is TGCAGCGTTGAAGATTCCAGGGGCCACGAGCAGTACTTC.

The chain combines TRBV28 with TRBJ2-7, with 9 bases lining up with TRBD2. Germline V gene data show CDR1 as MDHEN and CDR2 as SYDVKM. The CDR3 length is 17 residues. Trimming took 2 bases from V and 2 from J; bases not matched to a gene: 10. CDR3: CASSLGPQREAAYEQYF. In DNA form, the CDR3 reads TGTGCCAGCAGTTTAGGGCCTCAGCGGGAGGCCGCCTACGAGCAGTACTTC.

The chain carries TRBV6-4 and TRBJ1-5; no clear D. Germline values: CDR1 MRHNA, CDR2 SNTAGT. The V and J ends lost 3 bases and 0 bases respectively, with 6 bases between them. This CDR3 spans 14 amino acids. The CDR3 spells CASSDFCSNQPQHF. CDR3 DNA: TGTGCCAGCAGTGATTTCTGTAGCAATCAGCCCCAGCATTTT.

This clone showed up just a few times. This rearrangement joins TRBV19 to TRBJ1-5; a possible D gene is TRBD1 (5 bases). V lost 9 bases and J 0 bases, leaving 9 bases between the germline ends. This CDR3 spans 13 amino acids. Germline-derived CDR1 and CDR2 are LNHDA and SQIVND (reference sequence). The CDR3 loop reads CASWGVSNQPQHF. The CDR3 DNA sequence: TGTGCCAGCTGGGGGGTTAGCAATCAGCCCCAGCATTTT.

The chain recombines TRBV7-9 with TRBJ2-3, with 7 bases aligning to TRBD2. V was pared by 8 bases and J by 3 bases, with 14 bases of the junction left unmatched. This CDR3 spans 16 amino acids. Germline values: CDR1 SEHNR, CDR2 FQNEAQ (reference sequence). The CDR3 region is CASWDPKRGLTDTQYF. The CDR3 bases are TGTGCCAGCTGGGACCCAAAGCGGGGCTTAACAGATACGCAGTATTTT. Drawing the rest from reference TRBV7-9 and TRBJ2-3, the complete variable domain is DTGVSQNPRHKITKRGQNVTFRCDPISEHNRLYWYRQTLGQGPEFLTYFQNEAQLEKSRLLSDRFSAERPKGSFSTLEIQRTEQGDSAMYLCASWDPKRGLTDTQYFGPGTRLTVL.

This sequence joins TRBV25-1 and TRBJ2-3; perhaps TRBD2 as D (6 bases). CDR3 length: 16 amino acids. Per the germline V gene, CDR1 is MGHDK and CDR2 is SYGVNS. The V end was cut by 2 bases, the J end by 0 bases, with 12 bases between. Written as DNA, the CDR3 is TGTGCCAGCAGTGAAGTCGGGGGACGTAGCACAGATACGCAGTATTTT. Encoded protein: CASSEVGGRSTDTQYF.

The sample holds one count of this clone. The V call is TRBV4-1, the J call TRBJ2-1; 8 bases fit TRBD1. The CDR3 loop spans 13 amino acids. The germline CDR1 and CDR2 sequences are MGHRA and YSYEKL. Losses at the gene ends were 1 base for V and 10 bases for J; bases not matched to a gene: 3. The CDR3 DNA follows: TGCGCCAGCAGCCAAGTGGACAGGGCAGAGCAGTTCTTC. Protein: CASSQVDRAEQFF.

This chain connects TRBV9 to TRBJ2-2, with 10 bases lining up with TRBD1. V lost 5 bases, J lost 4 bases, and 8 bases stayed unmatched. The CDR3 contains 16 residues. Germline lookup yields CDR1 SGDLS and CDR2 YYNGEE. CDR3 DNA: TGTGCCAGCAGTGATGGAAGGACAGGGGGCACCGGGGAGCTGTTTTTT. Protein product: CASSDGRTGGTGELFF.

The genes are TRBV6-1 and TRBJ2-7; D call uncertain. Germline V gene data show CDR1 as MNHNS and CDR2 as SASEGT. Trimming removed 7 bases from V and 6 bases from J, with 13 bases in between. CDR3 length: 12 amino acids. The CDR3, as DNA: TGTGCCAGCACCCCGTTTGGTTCCGAGCAGTACTTC. It translates to CASTPFGSEQYF.

This sequence joins TRBV5-6 and TRBJ1-2; tentative D call: TRBD1 (6 bases). The CDR3 loop spans 12 amino acids. Per germline, CDR1 SGHDT and CDR2 YYEEEE. The V end was cut by 3 bases, the J end by 7 bases, with 10 bases between. CDR3 DNA: TGTGCCAGCAGCTATCTAGGGGGTGGCTACACCTTC. As protein: CASSYLGGGYTF.

V is TRBV6-1 and J is TRBJ1-2; D gene unclear. The germline V gene encodes CDR1 MNHNS and CDR2 SASEGT. This CDR3 is built from 15 residues. V lost 7 bases, J lost 4 bases, and 19 bases lay in between. In DNA, the CDR3 is TGTGCCAGCACCGGCGGCCAGATCCGACCCTATGGCTACACCTTC. As protein: CASTGGQIRPYGYTF.

The genes are TRBV27 and TRBJ2-7; 9 bases agree with TRBD2. The CDR3 is 14 residues long. CDR1 is MNHEY, CDR2 SMNVEV, per germline (reference sequence). V lost 11 bases, J lost 3 bases, and 11 bases stayed unmatched. The CDR3 loop is CACAAGGPVYEQYF. The CDR3 DNA reads as TGTGCCTGCGCCGCGGGAGGGCCGGTCTACGAGCAGTACTTC.

The V and J genes are TRBV30 and TRBJ2-3; TRBD2 might be the D (6 bases). V lost 0 bases to trimming and J lost 3 bases, with 16 bases between them. The germline gives CDR1 GTSNPN, CDR2 SVGIG (reference sequence). The CDR3 consists of 16 residues. The chain's CDR3 is CAWSVGTRRKTDTQYF. In DNA form, the CDR3 reads TGTGCCTGGAGTGTCGGGACTCGGAGAAAAACAGATACGCAGTATTTT.